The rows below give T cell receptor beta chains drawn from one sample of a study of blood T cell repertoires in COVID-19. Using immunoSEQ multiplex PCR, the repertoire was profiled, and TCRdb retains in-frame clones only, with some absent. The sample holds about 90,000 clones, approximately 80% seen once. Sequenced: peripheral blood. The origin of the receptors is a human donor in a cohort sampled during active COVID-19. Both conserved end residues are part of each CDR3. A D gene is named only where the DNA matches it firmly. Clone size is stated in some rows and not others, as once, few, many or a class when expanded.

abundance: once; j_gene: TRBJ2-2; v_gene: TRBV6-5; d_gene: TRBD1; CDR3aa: CASSYSTGAAGELFF; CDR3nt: TGTGCCAGCAGTTACTCGACAGGGGCGGCCGGGGAGCTGTTTTTT
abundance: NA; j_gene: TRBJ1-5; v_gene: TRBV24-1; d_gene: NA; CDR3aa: CATSDPRGPTESNQPQHF; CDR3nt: TGTGCCACCAGTGACCCCAGGGGCCCGACGGAGAGCAATCAGCCCCAGCATTTT
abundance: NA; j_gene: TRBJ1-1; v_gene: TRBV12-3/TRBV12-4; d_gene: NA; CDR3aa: CASSFDLNTEAFF; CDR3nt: TGTGCCAGCAGTTTTGACTTGAACACTGAAGCTTTCTTT
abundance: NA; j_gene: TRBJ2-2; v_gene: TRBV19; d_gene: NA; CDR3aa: CASSKGQNTGELFF; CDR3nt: TGTGCCAGTAGTAAAGGACAGAACACCGGGGAGCTGTTTTTT
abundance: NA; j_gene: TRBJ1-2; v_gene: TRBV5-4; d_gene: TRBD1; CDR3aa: CASSLGTGAYGYTF; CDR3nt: TGTGCCAGCAGCCTAGGGACAGGGGCTTATGGCTACACCTTC
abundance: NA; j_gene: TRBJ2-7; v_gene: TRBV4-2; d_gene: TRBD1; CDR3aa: CASGGTGGLREQYF; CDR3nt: TGTGCCAGCGGGGGGACAGGGGGACTACGCGAGCAGTACTTC
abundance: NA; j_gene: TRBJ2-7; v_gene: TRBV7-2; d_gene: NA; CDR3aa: CASSSMAVSSYEQYF; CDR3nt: TGTGCCAGCAGCTCTATGGCGGTTTCGTCCTACGAGCAGTACTTC
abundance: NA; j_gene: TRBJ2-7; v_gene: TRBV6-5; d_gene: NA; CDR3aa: CASSYGLGAPSYEQYF; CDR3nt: TGTGCCAGCAGTTACGGGCTGGGGGCCCCGTCCTACGAGCAGTACTTC
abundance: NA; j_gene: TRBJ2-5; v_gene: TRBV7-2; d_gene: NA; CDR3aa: CASSLGSPPPRETQYF; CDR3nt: TGTGCCAGCAGCTTAGGTAGCCCACCCCCGCGAGAGACCCAGTACTTC
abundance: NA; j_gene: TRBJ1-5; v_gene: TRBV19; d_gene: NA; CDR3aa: CASSLRYGNQPQHF; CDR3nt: TGTGCCAGTAGTTTACGCTACGGCAATCAGCCCCAGCATTTT
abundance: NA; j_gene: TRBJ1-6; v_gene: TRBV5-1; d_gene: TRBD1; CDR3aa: CASRPTGVINSPLHF; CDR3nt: TGCGCCAGCAGACCGACAGGGGTTATTAATTCACCCCTCCACTTT
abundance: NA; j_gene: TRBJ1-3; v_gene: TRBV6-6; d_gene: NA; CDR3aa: CASSSSENSGNTIYF; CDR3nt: TGTGCCAGCAGTTCGAGCGAGAACTCTGGAAACACCATATATTTT
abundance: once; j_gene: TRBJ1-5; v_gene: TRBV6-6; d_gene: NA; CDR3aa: CASSSPGGGKGQPQHF; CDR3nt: TGTGCCAGCAGTTCCCCGGGCGGGGGGAAGGGTCAGCCCCAGCATTTT
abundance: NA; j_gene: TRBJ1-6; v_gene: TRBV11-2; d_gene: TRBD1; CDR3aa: CASSSTGRYNSPLHF; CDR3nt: TGTGCCAGCAGCTCGACAGGGCGCTATAATTCACCCCTCCACTTT
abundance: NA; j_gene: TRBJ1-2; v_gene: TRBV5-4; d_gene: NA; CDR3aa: CASSSQANYGYTF; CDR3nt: TGTGCCAGCAGCTCACAGGCTAACTATGGCTACACCTTC
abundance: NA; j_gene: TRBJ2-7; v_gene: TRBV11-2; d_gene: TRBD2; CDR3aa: CASSFREEGYEQYF; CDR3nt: TGTGCCAGCAGCTTCCGGGAGGAGGGCTACGAGCAGTACTTC
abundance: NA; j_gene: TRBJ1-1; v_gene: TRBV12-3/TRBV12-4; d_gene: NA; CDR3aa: CASRGAGRAEAFF; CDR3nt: TGTGCCAGCAGGGGGGCGGGGAGGGCTGAAGCTTTCTTT
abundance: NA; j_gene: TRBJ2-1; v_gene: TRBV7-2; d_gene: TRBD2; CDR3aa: CASSWGLYNEQFF; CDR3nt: TGTGCCAGCAGCTGGGGACTATACAATGAGCAGTTCTTC
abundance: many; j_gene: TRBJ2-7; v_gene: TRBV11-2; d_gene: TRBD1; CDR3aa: CASSPDREREQYF; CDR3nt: TGTGCCAGCAGCCCAGACAGGGAACGCGAGCAGTACTTC
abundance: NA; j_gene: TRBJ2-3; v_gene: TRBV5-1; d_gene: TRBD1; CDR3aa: CASSSSGTAPDTQYF; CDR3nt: TGCGCCAGCAGCTCGTCCGGGACAGCCCCAGATACGCAGTATTTT
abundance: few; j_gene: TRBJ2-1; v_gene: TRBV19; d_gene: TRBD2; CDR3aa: CASSRIAGGNNEQFF; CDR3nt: TGTGCCAGTAGTCGGATAGCGGGGGGAAACAATGAGCAGTTCTTC
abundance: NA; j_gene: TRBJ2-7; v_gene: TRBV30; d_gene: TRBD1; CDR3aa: CAWSVKGAPYEQYF; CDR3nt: TGTGCCTGGAGTGTAAAGGGGGCGCCCTACGAGCAGTACTTC
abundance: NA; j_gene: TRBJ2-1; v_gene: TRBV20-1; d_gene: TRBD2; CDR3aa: CSASWTSAYNEQFF; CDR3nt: TGCAGTGCTAGTTGGACTAGCGCATACAATGAGCAGTTCTTC
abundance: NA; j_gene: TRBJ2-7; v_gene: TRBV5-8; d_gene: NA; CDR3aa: CASSRTGFAYEQYF; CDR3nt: TGTGCCAGCAGCCGTACAGGGTTCGCCTACGAGCAGTACTTC
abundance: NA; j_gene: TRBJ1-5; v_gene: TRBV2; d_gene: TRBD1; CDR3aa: CASNDRGISNQPQHF; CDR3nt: TGTGCCAGCAACGACAGGGGGATTAGCAATCAGCCCCAGCATTTT
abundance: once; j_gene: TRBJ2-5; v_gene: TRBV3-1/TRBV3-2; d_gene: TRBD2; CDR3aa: CASSPDLRLAGGQETQYF; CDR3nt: TGTGCCAGCAGCCCCGACCTCCGACTAGCGGGGGGACAAGAGACCCAGTACTTC
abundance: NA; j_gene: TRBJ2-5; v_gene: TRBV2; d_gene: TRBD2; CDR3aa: CASTVAGAQETQYF; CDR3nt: TGTGCCAGCACCGTAGCGGGGGCACAAGAGACCCAGTACTTC
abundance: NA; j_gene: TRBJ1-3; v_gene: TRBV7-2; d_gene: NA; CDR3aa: CASSNLQGTGNTIYF; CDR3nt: TGTGCCAGCAGCAACCTACAGGGAACTGGAAACACCATATATTTT
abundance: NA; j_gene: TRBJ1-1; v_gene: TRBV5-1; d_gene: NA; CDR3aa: CASSAQGGDTEAFF; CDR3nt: TGCGCCAGCAGCGCGCAGGGAGGGGACACTGAAGCTTTCTTT
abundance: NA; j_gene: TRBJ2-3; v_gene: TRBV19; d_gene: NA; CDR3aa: CASSMRSSTDTQYF; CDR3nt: TGTGCCAGTAGTATGCGGAGTTCAACAGATACGCAGTATTTT
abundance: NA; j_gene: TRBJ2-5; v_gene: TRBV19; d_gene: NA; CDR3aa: CASSIRGFQETQYF; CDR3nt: TGTGCCAGTAGTATCCGGGGGTTCCAAGAGACCCAGTACTTC
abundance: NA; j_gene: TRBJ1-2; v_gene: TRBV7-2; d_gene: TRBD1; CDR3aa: CASSAGTVNYGYTF; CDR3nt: TGTGCCAGCAGCGCGGGGACAGTAAACTATGGCTACACCTTC
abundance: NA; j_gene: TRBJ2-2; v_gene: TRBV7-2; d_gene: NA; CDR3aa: CASSFGGARTGELFF; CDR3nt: TGTGCCAGCTCCTTCGGAGGGGCGCGTACCGGGGAGCTGTTTTTT
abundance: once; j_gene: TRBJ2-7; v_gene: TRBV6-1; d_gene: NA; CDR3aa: CASSEGQPAYEQYF; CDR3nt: TGTGCCAGCAGTGAAGGACAGCCGGCGTACGAGCAGTACTTC
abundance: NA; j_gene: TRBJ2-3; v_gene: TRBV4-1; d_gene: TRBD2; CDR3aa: CASSQLETLFSGTSTDTQYF; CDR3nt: TGCGCCAGCAGCCAACTCGAAACCCTCTTTAGCGGGACTAGCACAGATACGCAGTATTTT
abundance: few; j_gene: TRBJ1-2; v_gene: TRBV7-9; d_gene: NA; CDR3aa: CASSSTGNGYTF; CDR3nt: TGTGCCAGCAGCTCCACAGGGAATGGCTACACCTTC
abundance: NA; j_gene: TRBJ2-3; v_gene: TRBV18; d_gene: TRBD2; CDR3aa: CASSVSPSLAGGRDTQYF; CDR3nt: TGTGCCAGCTCCGTGTCGCCCTCACTAGCGGGGGGGCGAGATACGCAGTATTTT
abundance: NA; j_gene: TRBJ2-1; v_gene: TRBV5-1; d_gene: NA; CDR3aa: CASSLVDSPYNEQFF; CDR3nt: TGCGCCAGCAGCTTGGTGGACAGCCCCTACAATGAGCAGTTCTTC
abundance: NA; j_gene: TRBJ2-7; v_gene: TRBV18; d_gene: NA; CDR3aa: CASSVDSLLGEQYF; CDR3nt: TGTGCCAGCTCAGTAGACAGTCTTCTAGGCGAGCAGTACTTC
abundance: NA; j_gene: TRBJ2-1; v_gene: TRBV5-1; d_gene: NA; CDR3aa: CASSLLNEQFF; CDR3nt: TGCGCCAGCAGCTTGTTAAATGAGCAGTTCTTC
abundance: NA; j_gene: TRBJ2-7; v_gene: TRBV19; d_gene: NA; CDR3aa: CASTGDKSYEQYF; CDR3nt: TGTGCCAGTACAGGGGACAAATCCTACGAGCAGTACTTC
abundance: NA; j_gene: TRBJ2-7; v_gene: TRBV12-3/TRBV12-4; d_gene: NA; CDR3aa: CASSSMREQYF; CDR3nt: TGTGCCAGCAGTTCCATGAGGGAGCAGTACTTC
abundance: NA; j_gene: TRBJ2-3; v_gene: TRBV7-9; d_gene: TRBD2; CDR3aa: CASTPGAGGADTQYF; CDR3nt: TGTGCCAGCACCCCAGGAGCGGGGGGCGCAGATACGCAGTATTTT
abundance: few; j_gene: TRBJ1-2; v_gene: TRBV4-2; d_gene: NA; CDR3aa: CASSQVPGGDDGYTF; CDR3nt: TGTGCCAGCAGCCAAGTCCCGGGGGGGGATGATGGCTACACCTTC
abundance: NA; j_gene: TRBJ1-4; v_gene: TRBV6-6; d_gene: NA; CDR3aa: CASRGARSEKLFF; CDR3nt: TGTGCCAGCAGAGGGGCGAGGAGTGAAAAACTGTTTTTT
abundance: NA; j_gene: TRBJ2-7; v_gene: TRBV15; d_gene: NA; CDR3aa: CATSREAPPSFEQYF; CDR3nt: TGTGCCACCAGCAGAGAGGCCCCCCCAAGTTTCGAGCAGTACTTC
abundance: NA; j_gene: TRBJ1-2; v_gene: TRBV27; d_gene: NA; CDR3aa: CASSSAGYYGYTF; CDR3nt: TGTGCCAGCAGTTCAGCGGGGTACTATGGCTACACCTTC